These 8 T cell receptor beta chains came from one sample sequenced in a study of beta chain features in type 1 diabetes. The whole isolated RNA underwent reverse transcription, so sequencing captured expressed TCRB transcripts. The table came from immunoSEQ multiplex PCR; TCRdb's copy has only in-frame clones and leaves some out. The sample consists of about 42,000 clones, 50% of them appearing once. The sequencing sample was made of stem cell memory CD4+ T cells from blood. Every receptor here comes from a young woman in good health.

This clone has a handful of counts. The chain is built from TRBV23-1 and TRBJ2-6; 7 nucleotides line up with TRBD1. TRBV23-1 belongs to the ORF category, with a function that is uncertain. V lost 5 bases, J lost 0 bases, and 4 bases stayed unmatched. The CDR3 runs 16 residues. The CDR3 here is CASSMGQCSGANVLTF. As DNA, the CDR3 is TGCGCCAGCAGTATGGGACAGTGCTCTGGGGCCAACGTCCTGACTTTC.

V usage is TRBV7-8 and J usage is TRBJ2-7, with D unresolved. The V end was cut by 2 bases, the J end by 1 base, with 12 bases between. Germline lookup yields CDR1 SGHVS and CDR2 FQNEAQ. CDR3 length: 15 residues. The CDR3 DNA reads TGTGCCAGCAGCTTATTCGGCGGCACATCCTACGAGCAGTACTTC. It yields the protein CASSLFGGTSYEQYF.

V is TRBV9 and J is TRBJ2-7; possible D gene TRBD1, 7 bases. The CDR3 length is 16 residues. V was cut by 0 bases and J by 6 bases, with 19 bases left in between. Germline loops: CDR1 SGDLS, CDR2 YYNGEE. CDR3 bases: TGTGCCAGCAGCGTAGGAGAATGGAGGGGGCTGGGCGAGCAGTACTTC. It is translated as CASSVGEWRGLGEQYF. The full variable domain, its missing parts supplied by reference TRBV9 and TRBJ2-7, is DSGVTQTPKHLITATGQRVTLRCSPRSGDLSVYWYQQSLDQGLQFLIQYYNGEERAKGNILERFSAQQFPDLHSELNLSSLELGDSALYFCASSVGEWRGLGEQYFGPGTRLTVT.

This clone was found a few times. The gene calls are TRBV4-3 and TRBJ2-7; TRBD2 matches at 9 bases. Germline V lookup: CDR1 LGHNA, CDR2 YSLEER. Trimming took 4 bases from V and 3 from J; bases not matched to a gene: 4. This CDR3 region has 14 residues. The CDR3 sequence: CASSRATSGYEQYF. The CDR3 DNA sequence: TGCGCCAGCAGCCGAGCGACTAGCGGCTACGAGCAGTACTTC.

The CDR3 here is CASSFRTGSTDTQYF. CDR3 in DNA: TGTGCCAGCAGCTTTAGGACAGGTAGCACAGATACGCAGTATTTT. The genes are TRBV7-2 and TRBJ2-3; TRBD1 aligns across 7 bases. With V trimmed by 3 bases and J by 0 bases, 3 bases remained unmatched. Germline V gene data show CDR1 as SGHTA and CDR2 as FQGNSA. There are 15 residues in the CDR3. Full variable domain (outside the CDR3, taken from reference TRBV7-2 and TRBJ2-3): GAGVSQSPSNKVTEKGKDVELRCDPISGHTALYWYRQSLGQGLEFLIYFQGNSAPDKSGLPSDRFSAERTGGSVSTLTIQRTQQEDSAVYLCASSFRTGSTDTQYFGPGTRLTVL.

The chain carries TRBV28 and TRBJ2-2, with a possible D match to TRBD1 (6 bases). CDR3 size: 14 residues. The germline V gene encodes CDR1 MDHEN and CDR2 SYDVKM. V lost 9 bases and J 1 base, leaving 12 bases between the germline ends. This chain's CDR3 is CASWTAMNTGELFF. The CDR3 DNA reads as TGTGCCAGTTGGACAGCCATGAACACCGGGGAGCTGTTTTTT. The full variable domain, its missing parts supplied by reference TRBV28 and TRBJ2-2, is DVKVTQSSRYLVKRTGEKVFLECVQDMDHENMFWYRQDPGLGLRLIYFSYDVKMKEKGDIPEGYSVSREKKERFSLILESASTNQTSMYLCASWTAMNTGELFFGEGSRLTVL.

In DNA form, the CDR3 reads TGCGCCAGCAGCCAGGCACCCGGGACAGGAGACTATGGCTACACCTTC. Translation: CASSQAPGTGDYGYTF. The chain employs TRBV4-1 and TRBJ1-2; 8 bases fit TRBD1. The CDR3 runs 16 residues. Germline CDR1 reads MGHRA; CDR2 reads YSYEKL. V lost 3 bases, J lost 3 bases, and 9 bases stayed unmatched.

This clone appeared once. V gene TRBV18 combines with J gene TRBJ2-5; D is unclear. V lost 2 bases to trimming and J lost 5 bases, with 9 bases between them. CDR1 is KGHSH and CDR2 is LQKENI in the germline V gene. There are 13 residues in the CDR3. The CDR3 sequence is CASSPDTRETQYF. For the CDR3, the DNA is TGTGCCAGCTCACCAGACACGCGTGAGACCCAGTACTTC.